This T cell receptor beta chain came from a study of lymphopenia after photon versus proton radiotherapy. The data were produced by immunoSEQ multiplex PCR, yet TCRdb's version contains in-frame clones alone and is incomplete. The sample shows some 70,000 clones, 85% to 90% of them seen only once. Study-wide results and caveats: Under photons, naive T cells and diversity fell while effector/memory populations rose.

Notes on this clone: Antigen specificity is unknown.

CDR3 size: 17 residues. Trimming cost V 0 bases and J 3 bases, with 15 bases left between them. CDR1 MNHEY and CDR2 SMNVEV come from the germline V gene (reference sequence). The source was peripheral blood, collected from a patient treated with proton-based radiotherapy. The genes are TRBV27 and TRBJ2-1, with D possibly called TRBD1 or TRBD2 (5 bases each). This clonotype was sampled from an elderly man with esophageal cancer. The CDR3 loop reads CASSLSSAGAVYNEQFF. The CDR3 DNA reads TGTGCCAGCAGTTTATCCTCAGCCGGGGCCGTCTACAATGAGCAGTTCTTC.